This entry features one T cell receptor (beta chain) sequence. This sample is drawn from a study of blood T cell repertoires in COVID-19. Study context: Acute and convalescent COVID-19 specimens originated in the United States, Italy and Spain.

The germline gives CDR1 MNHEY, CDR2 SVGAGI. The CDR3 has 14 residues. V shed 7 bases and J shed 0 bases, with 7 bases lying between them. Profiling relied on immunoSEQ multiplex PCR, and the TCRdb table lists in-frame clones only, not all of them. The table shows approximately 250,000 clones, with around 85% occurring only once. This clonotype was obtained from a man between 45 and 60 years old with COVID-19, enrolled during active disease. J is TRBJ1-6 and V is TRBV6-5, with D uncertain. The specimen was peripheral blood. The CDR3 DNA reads TGTGCCAGCACGGGGAGCTCCTATAATTCACCCCTCCACTTT. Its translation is CASTGSSYNSPLHF.